This T cell receptor (beta chain) was captured by sequencing in a study of human T cells and chemical hapten exposure (dated by TCRdb to the early 2020s). About the investigation overall: Libraries were combined into a pool for sequencing, and differences in TCR yield between samples came mainly from small differences in library volumes within the pool. Each blood RNA sample was used to sequence both TCR alpha and TCR beta chains. Peripheral blood TCR repertoire changes were tracked in vivo in alopecia patients during primary and secondary sensitization to the hapten diphenylcyclopropenone (DPC).

The library was prepared using RACE. Sequencing instrument: NextSeq 500. Library preparation attached unique molecular identifiers to individual cDNA molecules for quantitative, reproducible TCR counting. The original methods were these. A median of around 100,000 TCRs per sample was observed, with a range of about 23,224 to 690,600. V, J and CDR3 annotation of the TCR reads was performed with the Decombinator software suite. Every sample was subsampled to the same number of TCRs (28,000) for the PS versus PT1 abundance plots. Expanded TCRs were defined as absent before sensitization and observed at least eight times at the 2-week time point. TCRdb reran the public reads through fastp at Q25 and MiXCR, keeping productive beta chains. One record per CDR3 amino acid sequence lists the most common genes and DNA. These V and J calls originate from TCRdb's pipeline instead of the authors' own analysis. The sample yields about 130,000 distinct CDR3 sequences; 9% to 10% were counted once. The ten biggest clones cover around 1.9% of the sample.

The junction shows trimming of 3 bases on V and 4 bases on J, and the gene matches do not reach 7 bases of it. Based on the germline V gene (reference sequence), the CDR1 and CDR2 sequences are LNHDA and SQIVND. The CDR3 spans 15 residues, from the cysteine through the phenylalanine. The DNA shown is the 45-base CDR3, in frame from base 1. On the study overall, not on this receptor specifically: Repeated subsampling changed both the strength of the expansion versus patch-test correlation and the threshold at which the correlation became significant. DPC sensitization did not change the number of TCRs with a frequency above 1 in 1000, and there was no evidence of changes in global repertoire structure.

This specimen's time point label, per the study, means: healthy volunteer bleed at 2 weeks. Total RNA was extracted from unfractionated whole blood collected in Tempus Blood RNA tubes. Four or five healthy volunteers were used as TCR sequencing controls and were bled at day 0, 2 weeks and 6 weeks. Only a few counts were recorded for this clonotype. The clone's antigen remains unknown. Per-base qualities were not stored, and no clone one base away is much larger. Specimen: whole blood. This TCR derives from a male donor in good health. Some clones in this sample may be carry-over from other donors' samples. Recombination connected TRBV19 to TRBJ2-3; 7 central nucleotides agree with TRBD1. The nucleotide sequence reads as follows: TGTGCCAGTAGTATCGGACAGGCCTCCCCAGATACGCAGTATTTT. Its coded protein is CASSIGQASPDTQYF.